The 5 T cell receptor beta chains given below trace back to one sample, sequenced in a study of identical twins. TCRdb re-analysed the 5' RACE reads in MiXCR, keeping a single row per CDR3 protein. The sample carries around 500,000 distinct CDR3 sequences, 14% recorded once. The data also belong to a second study, concerning yellow fever vaccine responses in identical twins.

The sequencing sample was made of CD4+ T cells sorted from blood. The receptors here all came from a woman aged 18-29 years in good health.

This clonotype was seen more than once but under ten times. J is TRBJ2-3 and V is TRBV20-1, with TRBD1 identical over 8 bases. V shed 4 bases and J 2 bases; nucleotides not matched to a gene: 5. The germline V gene has CDR1 DFQATT and CDR2 SNEGSKA (reference sequence). The CDR3 is 14 residues long. The CDR3 nucleotides read TGCAGTGCTACCGGGGACAGGAACACAGATACGCAGTATTTT. Its translation: CSATGDRNTDTQYF.

A word on this clonotype: Sequence at one end of the junction differs from germline and may be a read error. The V gene is TRBV5-6, the J gene TRBJ2-7; D tentatively reads TRBD1 or TRBD2 (5 bases each). CDR3 length: 17 amino acids. Germline lookup yields CDR1 SGHDT and CDR2 YYEEEE. CDR3 region: CAISPGVGVISSYEQYF. CDR3 nucleotides: TGTGCCATCAGCCCCGGGGTGGGGGTGATTAGCTCCTACGAGCAGTACTTC.

This clonotype showed up many times. The rearrangement links TRBV4-3 to TRBJ2-2, with 8 bases matching TRBD2. This CDR3 has 17 residues. V lost 1 base to trimming and J lost 6 bases; unmatched junction nucleotides: 10. Germline values: CDR1 LGHNA, CDR2 YSLEER. The CDR3 here is CASSQGGGAGGSGELFF. The CDR3 bases are TGCGCCAGCAGCCAAGGGGGAGGGGCGGGAGGATCCGGGGAGCTGTTTTTT.

V and J are TRBV30 and TRBJ2-7; D is tentatively TRBD1 or TRBD2 (6 bases each). CDR1 and CDR2 (germline): GTSNPN, SVGIG (reference sequence). Between the trimmed V and J ends, which lost 3 bases and 1 base, there was a span of 13 bases. The CDR3 has 14 amino acids. CDR3 sequence (DNA): TGTGCCTGGAGCAAGGGGGGTACTTCCTACGAGCAGTACTTC. Amino acids: CAWSKGGTSYEQYF.

This clonotype was observed a handful of times. The gene calls are TRBV19 and TRBJ2-7, with TRBD1 matching over 9 bases. CDR3 size: 16 residues. Germline CDR1 is LNHDA and CDR2 is SQIVND (reference sequence). The V and J ends lost 4 bases and 2 bases, in that order; junction bases with no gene match: 9. The CDR3 bases are TGTGCCAGTAGTACGAGGGGGACAGGGAGACCCTACGAGCAGTACTTC. Its protein product is CASSTRGTGRPYEQYF.